This is a list of T cell receptor beta chains from one sample in a study of cytomegalovirus exposure and HLA in healthy donors. Profiled with immunoSEQ multiplex PCR; TCRdb holds only in-frame clones, not every one. The sample holds some 74,000 clones, approximately 70% seen once. The source material was PBMCs. The source is a man between 35 and 55 years old in good health and CMV-seropositive. The CDR3 runs from the conserved cysteine through the conserved F or W. A D gene is named only where the DNA matches it firmly. Part of the rows lack a size; the others show once, few, many or a class for expanded clones.

D	V	size	J	DNA	CDR3
TRBD1	TRBV28	.	TRBJ2-7	TGTGCCAGCAGTCCCCGGATACGGGACAGGGCCAGCTCCTACGAGCAGTACTTC	CASSPRIRDRASSYEQYF
.	TRBV5-4	.	TRBJ1-4	TGTGCCAGCAGCTTTAGGGGAGGGGATGAAAAACTGTTTTTT	CASSFRGGDEKLFF
.	TRBV29-1	.	TRBJ1-1	TGCAGCGGTCGGGGGTACACTGAAGCTTTCTTT	CSGRGYTEAFF
.	TRBV6-6	.	TRBJ1-1	TGTGCCAGCACGCCAGGGGTCACTGAAGCTTTCTTT	CASTPGVTEAFF
TRBD1	TRBV2	few	TRBJ2-7	TGTGCCAGCAGAATATCCGGGACAGGCTTCAACGAGCAGTACTTC	CASRISGTGFNEQYF
.	TRBV2	.	TRBJ2-5	TGTGCCAGCAGTGATGTAAGGCAGGGTGAGACCCAGTACTTC	CASSDVRQGETQYF
.	TRBV7-3	.	TRBJ1-5	TGTGCCAGCAGCTTAAGTGTAGAGGAACGGGTTGGCTATCAGCCCCAGCATTTT	CASSLSVEERVGYQPQHF
.	TRBV7-2	once	TRBJ1-3	TGTGCCAGCAGCTTTAGCACGGCGGGAAACACCATATATTTT	CASSFSTAGNTIYF
.	TRBV28	.	TRBJ2-5	TGTGCCAGCAGTTTCGGAGCTATCCAAGAGACCCAGTACTTC	CASSFGAIQETQYF
TRBD1	TRBV7-9	.	TRBJ1-6	TGTGCCAGCAGCTTGGACAGGGGGGATTCACCCCTCCACTTT	CASSLDRGDSPLHF
.	TRBV7-9	once	TRBJ1-4	TGTGCCAGCAGCTTATGGGACAAGGGAGTCAATGAAAAACTGTTTTTT	CASSLWDKGVNEKLFF
TRBD1	TRBV10-2	.	TRBJ2-1	TGCGCCAGCAATGCCCGGGACAGGCGGTCCTACAATGAGCAGTTCTTC	CASNARDRRSYNEQFF
.	TRBV30	.	TRBJ1-1	TGTGCCTGGAGCGCCTGGGCGAGCACTGAAGCTTTCTTT	CAWSAWASTEAFF
.	TRBV28	.	TRBJ2-7	TGTGCCAGCAGTTTACCCAGGACCTACGAGCAGTACTTC	CASSLPRTYEQYF
TRBD1	TRBV2	.	TRBJ1-4	TGTGCCAGCAGTGAAGAGGGTACAGGGGTGTCCAACGCTAATGAAAAACTGTTTTTT	CASSEEGTGVSNANEKLFF
TRBD1	TRBV5-1	.	TRBJ2-7	TGCGCCAGCAGGCCGGGACAGGGTGTGTGGGAGCAGTACTTC	CASRPGQGVWEQYF
TRBD2	TRBV5-6	.	TRBJ2-1	TGTGCCAGCAGCCCGGGAGGGTCGAGACGAAATGAGCAGTTCTTC	CASSPGGSRRNEQFF
.	TRBV2	.	TRBJ2-5	TGTGCCAGCACCGCAGGGTATGAGACCCAGTACTTC	CASTAGYETQYF
TRBD1	TRBV27	once	TRBJ1-1	TGTGCCAGCAGGGGGGCGGACAGGGGTTGGCCTGAAGCTTTCTTT	CASRGADRGWPEAFF
.	TRBV10-3	.	TRBJ2-1	TGTGCCATCAGCGCCGGAGAGAAAGCTGAGCAGTTCTTC	CAISAGEKAEQFF
.	TRBV7-7	.	TRBJ2-5	TGTGCTAGCAGCTTATTGCGGGGCACCCAAGAGACCCAGTACTTC	CASSLLRGTQETQYF
.	TRBV5-1	.	TRBJ1-4	TGCGCCAGCAGCTTGGCCGGGGGGACTAATGAAAAACTGTTTTTT	CASSLAGGTNEKLFF
.	TRBV7-6	.	TRBJ2-1	TGTGCCAGCAGCTTATTCGTGGGGGCTACAACCTACAATGAGCAGTTCTTC	CASSLFVGATTYNEQFF
TRBD1	TRBV5-6	.	TRBJ1-2	TGTGCCAGCAGCTTGCCCCAGGACAGGGGGGACTATGGCTACACCTTC	CASSLPQDRGDYGYTF
.	TRBV30	few	TRBJ2-7	TGTGCCTGGAGTGTACGGGACGAGCAGTACTTC	CAWSVRDEQYF
.	TRBV2	.	TRBJ2-7	TGTGCCAGCAATCGTGCAGGCCAGTGGGAGCAGTACTTC	CASNRAGQWEQYF
.	TRBV11-3	once	TRBJ1-2	TGTGCCAGCAGCTTAGCGGGACTGAGCTATGGCTACACCTTC	CASSLAGLSYGYTF
.	TRBV27	.	TRBJ2-3	TGTGCCAGCAGTTTATGTACATTGCACACAGATACGCAGTATTTT	CASSLCTLHTDTQYF
TRBD1	TRBV5-4	.	TRBJ2-3	TGTGCCAGCCGGGACAGGCTCACAGATACGCAGTATTTT	CASRDRLTDTQYF
.	TRBV5-1	.	TRBJ1-3	TGCGCCAGCAGCTTGGCTTCCGGAGCTGGTGGAAACACCATATATTTT	CASSLASGAGGNTIYF
.	TRBV7-3	.	TRBJ2-6	TGTGCCAGCAGCGAGAGCTCTGGGGCCAACGTCCTGACTTTC	CASSESSGANVLTF
.	TRBV7-6	few	TRBJ2-2	TGTGCCACCACCGACAGCAGTCACACCGGGGAGCTGTTTTTT	CATTDSSHTGELFF